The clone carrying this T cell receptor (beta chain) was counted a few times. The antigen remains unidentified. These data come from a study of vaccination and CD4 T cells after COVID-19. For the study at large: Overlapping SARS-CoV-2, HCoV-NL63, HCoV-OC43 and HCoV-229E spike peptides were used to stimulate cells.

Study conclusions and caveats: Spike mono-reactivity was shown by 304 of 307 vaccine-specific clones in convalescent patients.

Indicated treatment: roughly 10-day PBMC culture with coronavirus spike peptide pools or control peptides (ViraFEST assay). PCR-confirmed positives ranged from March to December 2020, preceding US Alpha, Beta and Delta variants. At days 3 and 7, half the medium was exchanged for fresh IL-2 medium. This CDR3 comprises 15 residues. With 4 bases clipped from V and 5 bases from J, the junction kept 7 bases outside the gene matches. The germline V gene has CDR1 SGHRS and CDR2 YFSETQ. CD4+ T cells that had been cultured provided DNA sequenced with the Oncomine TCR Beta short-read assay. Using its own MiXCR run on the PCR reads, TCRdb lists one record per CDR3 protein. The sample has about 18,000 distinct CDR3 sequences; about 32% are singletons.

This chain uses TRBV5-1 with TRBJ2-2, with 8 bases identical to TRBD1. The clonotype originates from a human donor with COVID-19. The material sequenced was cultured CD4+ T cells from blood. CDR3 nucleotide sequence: TGCGCCAGCAGCGAAGGGACAGGAGCTACCGGGGAGCTGTTTTTT. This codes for CASSEGTGATGELFF.